This TCR beta chain was sequenced during a study of T cell responses to AZD1222 COVID-19 vaccine. V lost 5 bases and J lost 2, with 4 bases in between. Per the germline V gene, CDR1 is LNHDA and CDR2 is SQIVND (reference sequence). CDR3 length equals 11 residues. The table came from immunoSEQ multiplex PCR; TCRdb's copy has only in-frame clones and leaves some out. The table shows tens of thousands of clones, with just over 90% occurring only once. The starting material was peripheral blood, obtained 28 days after the second AZD1222 dose. The receptor's source is an adult who received the AZD1222 COVID-19 vaccine. The chain has TRBV19 and TRBJ2-7, with unresolved D. The CDR3 spells CASSSTYEQYF. The DNA of the CDR3 is TGTGCCAGTAGTTCTACCTACGAGCAGTACTTC.